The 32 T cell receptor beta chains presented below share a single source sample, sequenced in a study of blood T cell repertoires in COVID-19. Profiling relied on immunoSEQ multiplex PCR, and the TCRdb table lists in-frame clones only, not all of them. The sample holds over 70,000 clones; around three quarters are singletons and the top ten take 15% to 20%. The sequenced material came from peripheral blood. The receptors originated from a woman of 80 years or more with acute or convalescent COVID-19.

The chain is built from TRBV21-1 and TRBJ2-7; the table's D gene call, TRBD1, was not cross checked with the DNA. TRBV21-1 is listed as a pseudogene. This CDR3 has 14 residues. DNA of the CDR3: TGTGCCAGCAGCAAGGCGAGGCAGGGGTACGAGCAGTACTTC. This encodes CASSKARQGYEQYF.

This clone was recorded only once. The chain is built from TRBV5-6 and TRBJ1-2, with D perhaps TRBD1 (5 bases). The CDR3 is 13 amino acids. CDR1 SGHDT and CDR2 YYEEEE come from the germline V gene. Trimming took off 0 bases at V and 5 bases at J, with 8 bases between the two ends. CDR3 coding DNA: TGTGCCAGCAGCTTGGGACAGCTATATGGCTACACCTTC. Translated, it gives CASSLGQLYGYTF.

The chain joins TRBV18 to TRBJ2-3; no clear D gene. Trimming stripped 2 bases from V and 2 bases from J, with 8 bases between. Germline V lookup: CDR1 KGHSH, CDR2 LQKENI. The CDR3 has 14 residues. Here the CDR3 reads CASSPSGLTDTQYF. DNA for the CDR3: TGTGCCAGCTCACCATCAGGCCTCACAGATACGCAGTATTTT.

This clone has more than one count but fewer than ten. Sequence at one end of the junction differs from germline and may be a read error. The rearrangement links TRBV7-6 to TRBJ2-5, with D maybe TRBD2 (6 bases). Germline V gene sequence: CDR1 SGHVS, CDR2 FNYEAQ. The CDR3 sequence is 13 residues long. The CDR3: CASSPGLAAETNF. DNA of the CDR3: TGTGCCAGCAGCCCGGGACTTGCCGCAGAGACGAACTTC.

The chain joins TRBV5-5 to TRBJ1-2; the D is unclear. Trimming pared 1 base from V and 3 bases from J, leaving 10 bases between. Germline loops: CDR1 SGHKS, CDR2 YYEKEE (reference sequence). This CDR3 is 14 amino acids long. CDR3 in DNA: TGTGCCAGCAGCTTGCGGGATTCGTACTATGGCTACACCTTC. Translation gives CASSLRDSYYGYTF.

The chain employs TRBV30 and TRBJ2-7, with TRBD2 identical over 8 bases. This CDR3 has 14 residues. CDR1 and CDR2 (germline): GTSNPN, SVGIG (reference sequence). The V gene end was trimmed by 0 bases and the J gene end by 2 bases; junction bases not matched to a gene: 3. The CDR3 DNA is TGTGCCTGGAGTGTCGAGCGGGGGCCCTACGAGCAGTACTTC. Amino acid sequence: CAWSVERGPYEQYF.

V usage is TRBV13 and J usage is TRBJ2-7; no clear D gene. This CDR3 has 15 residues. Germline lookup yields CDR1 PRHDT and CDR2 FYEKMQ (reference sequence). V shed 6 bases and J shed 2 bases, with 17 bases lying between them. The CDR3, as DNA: TGTGCCAGCAGACGAAGAAGTGCGGCGGCCTACGAGCAGTACTTC. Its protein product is CASRRRSAAAYEQYF.

The CDR3 bases are TGTGCCAGCAGGGACCCGGACAGATGGACCGGGGAGCTGTTTTTT. Its protein product is CASRDPDRWTGELFF. The genes are TRBV21-1 and TRBJ2-2; the table gives TRBD1 as D, unverified against the DNA. TRBV21-1 is a known pseudogene. The CDR3 length is 15 residues.

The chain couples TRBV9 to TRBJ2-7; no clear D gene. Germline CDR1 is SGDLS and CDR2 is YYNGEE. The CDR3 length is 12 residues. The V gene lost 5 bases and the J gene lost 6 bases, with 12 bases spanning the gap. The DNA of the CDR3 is TGTGCCAGCAGTATTGACCGAGGCGAGCAGTACTTC. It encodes CASSIDRGEQYF.

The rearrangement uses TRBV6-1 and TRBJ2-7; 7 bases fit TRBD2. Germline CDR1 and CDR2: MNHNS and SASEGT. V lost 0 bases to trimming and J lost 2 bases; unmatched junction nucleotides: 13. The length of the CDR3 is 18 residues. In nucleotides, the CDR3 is TGTGCCAGCAGTGAAGCCCCTGCCGGGGGAGGGACCCCCTACGAGCAGTACTTC. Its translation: CASSEAPAGGGTPYEQYF.

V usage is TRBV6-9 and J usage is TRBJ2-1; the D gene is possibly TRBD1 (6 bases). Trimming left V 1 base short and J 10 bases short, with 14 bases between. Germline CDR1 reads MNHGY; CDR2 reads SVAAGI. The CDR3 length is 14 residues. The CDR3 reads CASSYFYRDREQFF. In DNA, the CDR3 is TGTGCCAGCAGTTATTTCTACAGGGACCGGGAGCAGTTCTTC.

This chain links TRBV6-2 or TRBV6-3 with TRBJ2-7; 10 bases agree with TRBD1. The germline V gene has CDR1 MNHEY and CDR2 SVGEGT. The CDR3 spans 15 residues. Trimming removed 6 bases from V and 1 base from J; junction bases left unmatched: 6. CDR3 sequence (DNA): TGTGCCAGCAGCCTCCGGGACAGGGGTTCCTACGAGCAGTACTTC. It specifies CASSLRDRGSYEQYF.

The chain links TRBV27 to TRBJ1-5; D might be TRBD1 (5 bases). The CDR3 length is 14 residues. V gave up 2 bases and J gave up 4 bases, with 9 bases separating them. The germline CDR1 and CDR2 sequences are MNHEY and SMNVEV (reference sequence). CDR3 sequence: CASSLGQRNQPQHF. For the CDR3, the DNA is TGTGCCAGCAGTTTAGGACAAAGAAATCAGCCCCAGCATTTT.

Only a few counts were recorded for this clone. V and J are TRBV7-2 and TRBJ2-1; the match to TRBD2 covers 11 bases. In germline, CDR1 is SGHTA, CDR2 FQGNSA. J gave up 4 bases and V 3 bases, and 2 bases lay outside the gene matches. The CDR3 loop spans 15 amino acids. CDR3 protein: CASSLTSGTYNEQFF. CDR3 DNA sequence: TGTGCCAGCAGCTTGACTAGCGGGACTTACAATGAGCAGTTCTTC.

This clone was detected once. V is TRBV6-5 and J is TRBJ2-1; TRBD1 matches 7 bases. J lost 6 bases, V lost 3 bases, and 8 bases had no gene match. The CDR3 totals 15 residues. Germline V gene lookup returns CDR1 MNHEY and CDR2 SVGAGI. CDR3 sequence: CASSYQTGMVNEQFF. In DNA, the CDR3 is TGTGCCAGCAGTTATCAGACAGGGATGGTCAATGAGCAGTTCTTC.

The CDR3 reads CASSPETGNEKLFF. CDR3 nucleotide sequence: TGTGCCAGCTCACCAGAGACAGGGAATGAAAAACTGTTTTTT. The chain uses TRBV18 and TRBJ1-4, with 7 bases aligning to TRBD1. There are 14 residues in the CDR3. Germline V gene sequence: CDR1 KGHSH, CDR2 LQKENI. V lost 2 bases to trimming and J lost 5 bases; unmatched junction nucleotides: 2.

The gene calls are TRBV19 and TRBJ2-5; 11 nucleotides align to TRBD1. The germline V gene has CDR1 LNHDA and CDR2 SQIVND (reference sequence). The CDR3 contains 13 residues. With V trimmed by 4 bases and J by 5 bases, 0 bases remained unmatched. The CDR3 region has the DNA TGTGCCAGTAGTAGGACAGGGGGCGAGACCCAGTACTTC. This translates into CASSRTGGETQYF.

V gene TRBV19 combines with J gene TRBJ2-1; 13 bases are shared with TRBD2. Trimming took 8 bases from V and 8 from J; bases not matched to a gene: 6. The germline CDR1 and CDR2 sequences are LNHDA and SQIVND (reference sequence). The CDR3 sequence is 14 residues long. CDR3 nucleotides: TGTGCCAGTGCTACTAGCGGGGGGGCGGATGAGCAGTTCTTC. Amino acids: CASATSGGADEQFF. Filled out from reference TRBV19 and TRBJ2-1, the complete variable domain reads DGGITQSPKYLFRKEGQNVTLSCEQNLNHDAMYWYRQDPGQGLRLIYYSQIVNDFQKGDIAEGYSVSREKKESFPLTVTSAQKNPTAFYLCASATSGGADEQFFGPGTRLTVL.

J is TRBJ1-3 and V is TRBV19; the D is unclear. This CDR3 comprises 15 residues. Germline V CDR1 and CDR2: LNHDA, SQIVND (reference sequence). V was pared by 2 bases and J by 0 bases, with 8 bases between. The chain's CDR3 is CASSILRDSGNTIYF. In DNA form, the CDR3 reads TGTGCCAGTAGTATACTCCGAGACTCTGGAAACACCATATATTTT. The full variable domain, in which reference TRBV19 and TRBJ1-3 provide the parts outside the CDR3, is DGGITQSPKYLFRKEGQNVTLSCEQNLNHDAMYWYRQDPGQGLRLIYYSQIVNDFQKGDIAEGYSVSREKKESFPLTVTSAQKNPTAFYLCASSILRDSGNTIYFGEGSWLTVV.

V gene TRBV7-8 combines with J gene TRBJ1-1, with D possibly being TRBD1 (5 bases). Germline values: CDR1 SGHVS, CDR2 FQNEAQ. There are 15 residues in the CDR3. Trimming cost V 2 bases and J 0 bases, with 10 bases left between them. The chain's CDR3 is CASSLFRAMNTEAFF. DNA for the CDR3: TGTGCCAGCAGCTTATTCAGGGCGATGAACACTGAAGCTTTCTTT. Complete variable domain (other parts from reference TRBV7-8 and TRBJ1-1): GAGVSQSPRYKVAKRGQDVALRCDPISGHVSLFWYQQALGQGPEFLTYFQNEAQLDKSGLPSDRFFAERPEGSVSTLKIQRTQQEDSAVYLCASSLFRAMNTEAFFGQGTRLTVV.

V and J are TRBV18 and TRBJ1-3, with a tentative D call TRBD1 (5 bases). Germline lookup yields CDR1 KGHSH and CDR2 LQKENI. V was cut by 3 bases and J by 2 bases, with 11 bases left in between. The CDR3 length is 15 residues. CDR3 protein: CASSPTQGTGNTIYF. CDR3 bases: TGTGCCAGCTCACCCACTCAGGGAACTGGAAACACCATATATTTT.

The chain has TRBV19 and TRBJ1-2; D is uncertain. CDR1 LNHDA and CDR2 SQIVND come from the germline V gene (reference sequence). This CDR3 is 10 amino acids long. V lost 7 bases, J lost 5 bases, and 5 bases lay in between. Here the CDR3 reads CASKTYGYTF. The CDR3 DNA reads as TGTGCCAGTAAGACTTATGGCTACACCTTC.

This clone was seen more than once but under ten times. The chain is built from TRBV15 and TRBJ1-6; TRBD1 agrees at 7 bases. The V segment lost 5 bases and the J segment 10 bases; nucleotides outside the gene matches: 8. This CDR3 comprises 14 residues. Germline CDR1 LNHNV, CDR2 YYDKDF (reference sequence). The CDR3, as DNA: TGTGCCACCAGCGGACAGGTCTTAGAGTCACCCCTCCACTTT. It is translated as CATSGQVLESPLHF. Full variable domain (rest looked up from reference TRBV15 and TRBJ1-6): DAMVIQNPRYQVTQFGKPVTLSCSQTLNHNVMYWYQQKSSQAPKLLFHYYDKDFNNEADTPDNFQSRRPNTSFCFLDIRSPGLGDTAMYLCATSGQVLESPLHFGNGTRLTVT.

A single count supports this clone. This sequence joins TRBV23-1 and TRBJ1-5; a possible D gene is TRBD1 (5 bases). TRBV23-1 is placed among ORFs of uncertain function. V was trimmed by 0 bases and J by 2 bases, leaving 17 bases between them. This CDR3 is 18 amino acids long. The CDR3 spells CASSQSRIREVGNQPQHF. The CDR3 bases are TGCGCCAGCAGTCAATCGAGAATCAGGGAGGTCGGCAATCAGCCCCAGCATTTT.

CDR3 bases: TGTGCCACCAGCAGAGACCTGAACTATGGCTACACCTTC. Its translation: CATSRDLNYGYTF. The genes are TRBV15 and TRBJ1-2, with D unclear. The V and J ends lost 0 bases and 2 bases respectively, with 4 bases between them. The CDR3 extends over 13 amino acids. CDR1 and CDR2 (germline): LNHNV, YYDKDF (reference sequence).

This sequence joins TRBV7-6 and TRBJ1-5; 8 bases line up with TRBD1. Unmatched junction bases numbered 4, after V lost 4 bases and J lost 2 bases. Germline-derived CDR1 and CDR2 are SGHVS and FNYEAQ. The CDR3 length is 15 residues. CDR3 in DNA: TGTGCCAGCAGCTCAGGACAGGGACGCAATCAGCCCCAGCATTTT. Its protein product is CASSSGQGRNQPQHF.

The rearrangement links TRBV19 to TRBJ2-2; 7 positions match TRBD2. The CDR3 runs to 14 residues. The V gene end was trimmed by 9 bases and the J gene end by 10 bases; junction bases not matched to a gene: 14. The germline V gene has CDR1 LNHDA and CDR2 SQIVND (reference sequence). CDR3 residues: CARRQLGGVMELFF. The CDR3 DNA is TGTGCCAGGCGACAGTTGGGGGGGGTGATGGAGCTGTTTTTT.

CDR3 protein: CASSFRGSSYEQYF. CDR3 DNA: TGTGCCAGCAGCTTCCGCGGGAGCTCCTACGAGCAGTACTTC. The chain is built from TRBV13 and TRBJ2-7, with 7 bases matching TRBD2. Losses at the gene ends were 3 bases for V and 0 bases for J; bases not matched to a gene: 2. The CDR3 runs 14 residues. Germline CDR1 PRHDT, CDR2 FYEKMQ (reference sequence).

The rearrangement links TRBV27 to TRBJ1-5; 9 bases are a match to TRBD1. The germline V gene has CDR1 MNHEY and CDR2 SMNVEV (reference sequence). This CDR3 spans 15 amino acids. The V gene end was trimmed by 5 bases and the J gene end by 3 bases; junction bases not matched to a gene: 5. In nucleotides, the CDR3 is TGTGCCAGCAGTATGGGGACAGGGTACAATCAGCCCCAGCATTTT. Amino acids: CASSMGTGYNQPQHF.

The CDR3 region is CASSLSGTSGNYEQYF. CDR3 DNA sequence: TGTGCCAGCAGCTTGTCCGGGACTAGCGGAAACTACGAGCAGTACTTC. V is TRBV5-5 and J is TRBJ2-7; TRBD2 agrees at 11 bases. Trimming removed 1 base from V and 3 bases from J; junction bases left unmatched: 6. CDR1 is SGHKS, CDR2 YYEKEE, per germline (reference sequence). This CDR3 comprises 16 residues.

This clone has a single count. As DNA, the CDR3 is TGCAGCGTTGGAAGTCAGGTTAACTATGGCTACACCTTC. Translating it yields CSVGSQVNYGYTF. The genes are TRBV29-1 and TRBJ1-2, with D hard to call. The ends were cut back, 4 bases at V and 1 base at J, with 10 bases in the middle. The germline V gene has CDR1 SQVTM and CDR2 ANQGSEA. CDR3 length: 13 amino acids.

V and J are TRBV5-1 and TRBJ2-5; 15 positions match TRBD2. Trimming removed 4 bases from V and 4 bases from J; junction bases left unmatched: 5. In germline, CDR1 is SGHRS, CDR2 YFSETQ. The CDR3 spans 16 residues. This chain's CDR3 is CASSPGLAGGGETQYF. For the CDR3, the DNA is TGCGCCAGCAGCCCTGGACTAGCGGGAGGGGGAGAGACCCAGTACTTC.